One and the same sample provided the 16 T cell receptor beta chains below, sequenced in a study of T-cell reconstitution after alpha-beta-depleted transplantation in children (dated by TCRdb to about 2016). The time point label on this specimen signifies: day 60 (about 2 months) after transplantation. What the treatment or condition label conveys for this sample: allogeneic hematopoietic cell transplantation with graft depleted of TCRalphabeta T cells and CD19 B cells. Library generation was performed with PCR. Sequencing took place on an Illumina HiSeq 2500. TCR libraries were prepared with molecular barcoding, using unique molecular identifiers to normalize TCRbeta repertoire quantification. Clones were called with MiXCR by TCRdb after fastp trimmed the public reads at Q25, and only in-frame beta chains were retained. Rows matching on CDR3 protein sequence are summarized as one entry with the most common DNA and genes. The sample records fewer than 35,000 distinct CDR3 sequences, 15% to 20% of which are singletons. About a third of the sample rests with the top ten.

The specimen was PBMCs, mostly from graft donor cells, collected 60 days after TCRalphabeta/CD19-depleted stem cell transplant. The receptors derive from a male patient between 2 and 10 years old who had a stem cell transplant for acute lymphoblastic leukemia, so the T cells may come from the graft donor.

The gene calls are TRBV5-6 and TRBJ1-3, with D hard to call. Looked up from germline, CDR1 is SGHDT and CDR2 is YYEEEE. V lost 0 bases and J 0 bases, leaving 13 bases between the germline ends. This CDR3 comprises 17 residues. CDR3 nucleotides: TGTGCCAGCAGCTTGGACCCACGTTCCCACTCTGGAAACACCATATATTTT. This gives the protein CASSLDPRSHSGNTIYF.

The chain has TRBV5-4 and TRBJ2-3, with 11 bases aligning to TRBD2. Losses at the gene ends were 0 bases for V and 0 bases for J; bases not matched to a gene: 6. Germline V lookup: CDR1 SGHNT, CDR2 YYREEE (reference sequence). This CDR3 has 18 amino acids. The CDR3 protein is CASSLAASGRHSTDTQYF. CDR3 DNA sequence: TGTGCCAGCAGCTTGGCTGCTAGCGGGAGGCATAGCACAGATACGCAGTATTTT.

This clonotype was counted between two and nine times. The chain recombines TRBV6-5 with TRBJ2-2; no clear D. This CDR3 is built from 15 residues. CDR1 and CDR2 from the germline V gene are MNHEY and SVGAGI. Deletions cut 4 bases from V and 4 bases from J, with 13 bases between. CDR3 loop: CASSSPSLITGELFF. DNA for the CDR3: TGTGCCAGCAGTTCTCCCTCCTTGATCACCGGGGAGCTGTTTTTT.

In its sample, this clonotype ranks as medium-sized (0.01 to 0.1%). CDR3 loop: CASSPRTANTGELFF. In DNA, the CDR3 is TGCGCCAGCAGCCCCCGGACGGCGAACACCGGGGAGCTGTTTTTT. This chain connects TRBV4-3 to TRBJ2-2, with unresolved D. There are 15 residues in the CDR3. Per germline, CDR1 LGHNA and CDR2 YSLEER. With 4 bases removed from V and 0 bases from J, the gap between germline ends came to 9 bases.

This clonotype was detected many times. The chain joins TRBV6-5 to TRBJ1-5; tentative D call: TRBD1 (6 bases). V was trimmed by 5 bases and J by 8 bases, leaving 13 bases between them. Germline CDR1 and CDR2: MNHEY and SVGAGI. CDR3 length: 13 residues. In DNA form, the CDR3 reads TGTGCCAGCAGTGCCTCGAGGGGGAAGCCCCAGCATTTT. It encodes CASSASRGKPQHF.

This clonotype has just a few counts. The gene calls are TRBV7-2 and TRBJ2-7, with D perhaps TRBD1 or TRBD2 (5 bases each). Germline-derived CDR1 and CDR2 are SGHTA and FQGNSA. V lost 1 base to trimming and J lost 0 bases, with 10 bases between them. The CDR3 loop spans 15 amino acids. CDR3 nucleotide sequence: TGTGCCAGCAGCTTAGTCTGGGGGAGCTCCTACGAGCAGTACTTC. It yields the protein CASSLVWGSSYEQYF.

This clonotype was counted many times. The V and J genes are TRBV7-8 and TRBJ1-1; no clear D gene. V was clipped by 0 bases and J by 1 base, with 9 bases between them. The CDR3 is 15 residues long. The germline V gene encodes CDR1 SGHVS and CDR2 FQNEAQ. The CDR3 nucleotides read TGTGCCAGCAGCTTAGCTTTAGTCCCGAACACTGAAGCTTTCTTT. Encoded protein: CASSLALVPNTEAFF.

In its sample, this clonotype ranks as medium-sized. The rearrangement joins TRBV7-9 to TRBJ1-2; D gene uncertain. The CDR3 is 11 residues long. Germline CDR1 and CDR2: SEHNR and FQNEAQ (reference sequence). V shed 7 bases and J shed 3 bases, with 6 bases lying between them. CDR3: CASNNYYGYTF. For the CDR3, the DNA is TGTGCCAGCAACAATTACTATGGCTACACCTTC.

The rearrangement uses TRBV11-3 and TRBJ2-2; 7 positions agree with TRBD2. V was pared by 7 bases and J by 4 bases, with 12 bases of the junction left unmatched. CDR1 SGHNT and CDR2 YENEEA come from the germline V gene. CDR3 length: 16 amino acids. The CDR3 region is CASKPGLAELTGELFF. CDR3 nucleotide sequence: TGTGCCAGCAAACCAGGGCTAGCGGAGCTCACCGGGGAGCTGTTTTTT.

V gene TRBV13 combines with J gene TRBJ2-7; no clear D gene. Germline lookup yields CDR1 PRHDT and CDR2 FYEKMQ (reference sequence). V was cut by 5 bases and J by 0 bases, with 20 bases left in between. The CDR3 sequence is 17 residues long. CDR3 residues: CASSPMPIKALSYEQYF. The DNA of the CDR3 is TGTGCCAGCAGCCCCATGCCCATAAAGGCCCTCTCCTACGAGCAGTACTTC.

This chain links TRBV7-9 with TRBJ1-2; 10 nucleotides agree with TRBD1. This CDR3 has 13 amino acids. V shed 5 bases and J 7 bases; nucleotides not matched to a gene: 4. Looked up from germline, CDR1 is SEHNR and CDR2 is FQNEAQ (reference sequence). Written as DNA, the CDR3 is TGTGCCAGCAGCCCCGGACAGGGGGGTGGCTACACCTTC. Protein product: CASSPGQGGGYTF.

V gene TRBV7-9 combines with J gene TRBJ2-5; 8 bases line up with TRBD2. V shed 11 bases and J 0 bases; nucleotides not matched to a gene: 11. The germline CDR1 and CDR2 sequences are SEHNR and FQNEAQ (reference sequence). The CDR3 has 15 amino acids. The CDR3 region is CAAQAGGRYQETQYF. The CDR3 DNA reads TGTGCCGCCCAAGCTGGCGGGAGGTACCAAGAGACCCAGTACTTC.

This clonotype showed up just a few times. V and J are TRBV5-1 and TRBJ1-2, with D hard to call. This CDR3 region has 13 residues. V lost 5 bases, J lost 4 bases, and 12 bases lay in between. From germline, CDR1 is SGHRS and CDR2 YFSETQ. The CDR3 loop is CASRVGSSYGYTF. CDR3 in DNA: TGCGCCAGCAGGGTCGGCAGCTCCTATGGCTACACCTTC.

This clonotype was seen more than once but under ten times. The chain combines TRBV20-1 with TRBJ2-1; 11 nucleotides match TRBD2. J lost 4 bases, V lost 6 bases, and 8 bases had no gene match. The CDR3 spans 15 residues. CDR1 and CDR2 (germline): DFQATT, SNEGSKA (reference sequence). This CDR3 is CSAQGLAGGYNEQFF. The CDR3 DNA follows: TGCAGTGCCCAAGGGCTAGCGGGAGGTTACAATGAGCAGTTCTTC.

CDR3 in amino acids: CASGLAFKAFF. The CDR3 region has the DNA TGTGCTAGTGGCCTGGCATTTAAAGCTTTCTTT. This chain connects TRBV12-5 to TRBJ1-1, with D unclear. The V and J ends lost 6 bases and 9 bases respectively, with 11 bases between them. This CDR3 has 11 amino acids. Germline V gives CDR1 LGHNT, CDR2 FRNRAP.

V and J are TRBV27 and TRBJ2-7; D is unresolved. The CDR3 contains 13 residues. V lost 3 bases to trimming and J lost 10 bases, with 16 bases between them. The V gene's germline CDR1 is MNHEY and CDR2 SMNVEV (reference sequence). Written as DNA, the CDR3 is TGTGCCAGCAGTTTTCACGAGACTCGACTTCAGTACTTC. Translation gives CASSFHETRLQYF.